This T cell receptor (beta chain) was observed in a study of T cells in Graves' hyperthyroidism and ophthalmopathy. Study background: The authors collected peripheral blood at initial diagnosis, before any treatment.

Study-wide results and caveats: Most expanded thyroid clonotypes above 0.001 recurred in blood.

The hyperthyroidism was newly diagnosed and had lasted under 2 months; the patients were aged 18 to 65. The study excluded patients with uncontrolled infection, other autoimmune disease, pregnancy or lactation. V lost 0 bases to trimming and J lost 3 bases, with 9 bases between them. Germline lookup yields CDR1 MNHEY and CDR2 SMNVEV (reference sequence). The CDR3 covers 16 residues. This clonotype has a handful of counts. The antigen remains unidentified. RNA transcripts yielded amplified TCR beta CDR3 regions. The HTBI set primed first-round TCR CDR3 RT-PCR. TCRdb re-derived calls from the multiplex PCR reads in MiXCR, one entry per CDR3 protein. The table includes about 300,000 distinct CDR3 sequences, 10% to 15% detected once.

The chain employs TRBV27 and TRBJ1-6; D is unclear. The origin of this receptor is a woman under 40 with Graves' hyperthyroidism that later progressed to Graves' ophthalmopathy. The sample taken for sequencing was blood. CDR3 coding DNA: TGTGCCAGCAGTTTATCCCCCCTCAACTATAATTCACCCCTCCACTTT. It translates to CASSLSPLNYNSPLHF.